One and the same sample provided the 15 T cell receptor beta chains below, sequenced in a study of a mutant IDH1 vaccine in newly diagnosed glioma. These receptors' targets are unknown. Generated by immunoSEQ multiplex PCR, the TCRdb table keeps only in-frame clones and is missing some. The sample lists tens of thousands of clones; 76% were seen once. Time point: week 35, safety follow-up. Vaccination comprised doses that each held 300 ug of mutant IDH1 20-mer peptide, plus topical imiquimod. Sequenced material: PBMCs, taken from a glioma patient whose treatment included an IDH1 peptide vaccine. These receptors came from a man aged 40-49 years with glioma.

This clone was recorded a few times. V and J are TRBV30 and TRBJ1-5, with no clear D. Trimming removed 2 bases from V and 3 bases from J, with 5 bases in between. Germline V lookup: CDR1 GTSNPN, CDR2 SVGIG (reference sequence). The CDR3 covers 12 residues. The CDR3 DNA reads TGTGCCTGGAGTTCCCCCAATCAGCCCCAGCATTTT. Translation gives CAWSSPNQPQHF.

This clone was seen a handful of times. The chain combines TRBV5-8 with TRBJ1-1; D unresolved. This CDR3 region has 14 residues. Germline loops: CDR1 SGHTS, CDR2 YDEGEE. V dropped 2 bases and J dropped 0 bases, with 8 bases sitting between them. The CDR3 spells CASSFSDLNTEAFF. CDR3 sequence (DNA): TGTGCCAGCAGCTTTTCTGATCTGAACACTGAAGCTTTCTTT.

V and J are TRBV19 and TRBJ1-2; unclear D gene. From germline, CDR1 is LNHDA and CDR2 SQIVND (reference sequence). The ends were cut back, 7 bases at V and 2 bases at J, with 5 bases in the middle. The CDR3 extends over 11 amino acids. CDR3 in amino acids: CASMGNYGYTF. For the CDR3, the DNA is TGTGCCAGTATGGGAAACTATGGCTACACCTTC.

This clone was counted between two and nine times. V is TRBV11-3 and J is TRBJ1-1; D is uncertain. Trimming took off 6 bases at V and 6 bases at J, with 17 bases between the two ends. The CDR3 totals 14 residues. Germline V gene sequence: CDR1 SGHNT, CDR2 YENEEA. CDR3 nucleotide sequence: TGTGCCAGCAGGTATTCCGATGCTCGTGCTGAAGCTTTCTTT. Protein sequence: CASRYSDARAEAFF.

The sample holds one count of this clone. V usage is TRBV5-1 and J usage is TRBJ2-3, with D hard to call. The CDR3 is 14 residues long. Germline V gene lookup returns CDR1 SGHRS and CDR2 YFSETQ. Trimming pared 2 bases from V and 5 bases from J, leaving 12 bases between. This CDR3 reads CASSLQKLRDTQYF. CDR3 DNA sequence: TGCGCCAGCAGCTTACAGAAACTGAGAGATACGCAGTATTTT. Combining the CDR3 with reference TRBV5-1 and TRBJ2-3 gives the whole variable domain KAGVTQTPRYLIKTRGQQVTLSCSPISGHRSVSWYQQTPGQGLQFLFEYFSETQRNKGNFPGRFSGRQFSNSRSEMNVSTLELGDSALYLCASSLQKLRDTQYFGPGTRLTVL.

The gene calls are TRBV6-1 and TRBJ1-3; D uncertain. The CDR3 extends over 14 amino acids. Germline-derived CDR1 and CDR2 are MNHNS and SASEGT. Between the trimmed V and J ends, which lost 2 bases and 4 bases, there was a span of 9 bases. CDR3 sequence: CASSELGPGNTIYF. CDR3 sequence (DNA): TGTGCCAGCAGTGAACTAGGACCAGGAAACACCATATATTTT.

The CDR3 sequence is CASSQDGRKETQYF. CDR3 sequence (DNA): TGTGCCAGCAGTCAGGACGGCCGAAAAGAGACCCAGTACTTC. The chain links TRBV27 to TRBJ2-5; no clear D gene. This CDR3 contains 14 residues. Trimming removed 5 bases from V and 3 bases from J, with 13 bases in between. CDR1 is MNHEY and CDR2 is SMNVEV in the germline V gene (reference sequence).

The J gene is TRBJ2-2, the V gene TRBV9; either TRBD1 or TRBD2 may fit D (6 bases each). Germline loops: CDR1 SGDLS, CDR2 YYNGEE. With 0 bases removed from V and 7 bases from J, the gap between germline ends came to 10 bases. CDR3 size: 14 residues. The CDR3 coding sequence is TGTGCCAGCAGCGTAGGAGGGGGAGGCGGGGAGCTGTTTTTT. This translates into CASSVGGGGGELFF.

The chain carries TRBV7-2 and TRBJ2-1, with TRBD1 identical over 10 bases. The CDR3 spans 15 residues. J lost 6 bases, V lost 3 bases, and 5 bases had no gene match. Germline V gives CDR1 SGHTA, CDR2 FQGNSA. Here the CDR3 reads CASSLGQGIGNEQFF. The CDR3 DNA reads as TGTGCCAGCAGCTTGGGACAGGGGATAGGCAATGAGCAGTTCTTC.

This clone was recorded a few times. As DNA, the CDR3 is TGCGCCAGCAGCTTGGGACCAGTGGGAGGCGGGGATGAGCAGTTCTTC. Protein sequence: CASSLGPVGGGDEQFF. J is TRBJ2-1 and V is TRBV5-1, with D possibly TRBD2 on 6 matching bases. The V end lost 0 bases, the J end lost 8 bases, and 18 bases lay between the germline ends. Germline values: CDR1 SGHRS, CDR2 YFSETQ. The CDR3 runs 16 residues. Supplemented by reference TRBV5-1 and TRBJ2-1, the full variable domain reads KAGVTQTPRYLIKTRGQQVTLSCSPISGHRSVSWYQQTPGQGLQFLFEYFSETQRNKGNFPGRFSGRQFSNSRSEMNVSTLELGDSALYLCASSLGPVGGGDEQFFGPGTRLTVL.

The chain employs TRBV19 and TRBJ2-5; 7 bases are shared with TRBD2. The CDR3 totals 17 residues. J lost 1 base, V lost 1 base, and 9 bases had no gene match. From germline, CDR1 is LNHDA and CDR2 SQIVND (reference sequence). CDR3 in amino acids: CASSIGGASGAQETQYF. The CDR3 nucleotides are TGTGCCAGTAGTATAGGTGGGGCTAGCGGAGCCCAAGAGACCCAGTACTTC. Full variable domain (rest looked up from reference TRBV19 and TRBJ2-5): DGGITQSPKYLFRKEGQNVTLSCEQNLNHDAMYWYRQDPGQGLRLIYYSQIVNDFQKGDIAEGYSVSREKKESFPLTVTSAQKNPTAFYLCASSIGGASGAQETQYFGPGTRLLVL.

The genes are TRBV11-3 and TRBJ2-3, with 12 nucleotides matching TRBD2. The trim removed 1 base at V and 5 bases at J, leaving 10 bases unmatched. Germline CDR1 SGHNT, CDR2 YENEEA. This CDR3 has 18 residues. CDR3 region: CASSLGLAGGPGGDTQYF. The CDR3 DNA follows: TGTGCCAGCAGCTTAGGTCTAGCGGGAGGGCCGGGAGGAGATACGCAGTATTTT. The full variable domain, rest sourced from reference TRBV11-3 and TRBJ2-3, is EAGVVQSPRYKIIEKKQPVAFWCNPISGHNTLYWYLQNLGQGPELLIRYENEEAVDDSQLPKDRFSAERLKGVDSTLKIQPAELGDSAVYLCASSLGLAGGPGGDTQYFGPGTRLTVL.

The rearrangement links TRBV15 to TRBJ2-5, with no clear D. The better agreement between TRBJ2-7 and the DNA end casts doubt on the J call. Germline CDR1 reads LNHNV; CDR2 reads YYDKDF (reference sequence). CDR3 length: 13 residues. This chain's CDR3 is CATSRDGSYEQYF. The CDR3, as DNA: TGTGCCACCAGCAGAGATGGCAGCTACGAGCAGTACTTC.

This chain links TRBV10-3 with TRBJ2-1; TRBD2 matches at 12 bases. The germline gives CDR1 ENHRY, CDR2 SYGVKD. J was trimmed by 6 bases and V by 3 bases; bases with no gene match: 3. The CDR3 consists of 15 residues. CDR3 residues: CAISDLAGGLNEQFF. DNA for the CDR3: TGTGCCATCAGTGATCTAGCGGGAGGGCTCAATGAGCAGTTCTTC.

The rearrangement links TRBV27 to TRBJ2-2; D gene unclear. The V and J ends lost 1 base and 3 bases respectively, with 6 bases between them. The CDR3 has 14 residues. The germline V gene encodes CDR1 MNHEY and CDR2 SMNVEV (reference sequence). In DNA, the CDR3 is TGTGCCAGCAGTTTATATATAGACACCGGGGAGCTGTTTTTT. This codes for CASSLYIDTGELFF.